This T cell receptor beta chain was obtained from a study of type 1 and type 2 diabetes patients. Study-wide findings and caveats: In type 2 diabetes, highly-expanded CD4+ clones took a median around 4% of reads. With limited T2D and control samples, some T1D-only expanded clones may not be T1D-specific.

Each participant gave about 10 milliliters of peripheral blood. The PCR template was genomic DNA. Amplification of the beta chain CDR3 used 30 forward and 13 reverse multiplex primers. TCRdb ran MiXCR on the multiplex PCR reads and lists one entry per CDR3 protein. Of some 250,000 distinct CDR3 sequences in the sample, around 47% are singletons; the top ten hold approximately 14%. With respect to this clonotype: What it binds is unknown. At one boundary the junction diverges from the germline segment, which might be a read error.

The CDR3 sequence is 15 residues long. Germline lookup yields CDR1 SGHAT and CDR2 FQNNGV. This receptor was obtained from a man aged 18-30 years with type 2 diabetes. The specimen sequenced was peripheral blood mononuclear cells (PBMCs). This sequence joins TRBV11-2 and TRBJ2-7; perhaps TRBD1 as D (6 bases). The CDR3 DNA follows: TGCGCCAGCAGCCAAGAATTAGGACAGAGCTACGAGCTGTACTTC. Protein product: CASSQELGQSYELYF.